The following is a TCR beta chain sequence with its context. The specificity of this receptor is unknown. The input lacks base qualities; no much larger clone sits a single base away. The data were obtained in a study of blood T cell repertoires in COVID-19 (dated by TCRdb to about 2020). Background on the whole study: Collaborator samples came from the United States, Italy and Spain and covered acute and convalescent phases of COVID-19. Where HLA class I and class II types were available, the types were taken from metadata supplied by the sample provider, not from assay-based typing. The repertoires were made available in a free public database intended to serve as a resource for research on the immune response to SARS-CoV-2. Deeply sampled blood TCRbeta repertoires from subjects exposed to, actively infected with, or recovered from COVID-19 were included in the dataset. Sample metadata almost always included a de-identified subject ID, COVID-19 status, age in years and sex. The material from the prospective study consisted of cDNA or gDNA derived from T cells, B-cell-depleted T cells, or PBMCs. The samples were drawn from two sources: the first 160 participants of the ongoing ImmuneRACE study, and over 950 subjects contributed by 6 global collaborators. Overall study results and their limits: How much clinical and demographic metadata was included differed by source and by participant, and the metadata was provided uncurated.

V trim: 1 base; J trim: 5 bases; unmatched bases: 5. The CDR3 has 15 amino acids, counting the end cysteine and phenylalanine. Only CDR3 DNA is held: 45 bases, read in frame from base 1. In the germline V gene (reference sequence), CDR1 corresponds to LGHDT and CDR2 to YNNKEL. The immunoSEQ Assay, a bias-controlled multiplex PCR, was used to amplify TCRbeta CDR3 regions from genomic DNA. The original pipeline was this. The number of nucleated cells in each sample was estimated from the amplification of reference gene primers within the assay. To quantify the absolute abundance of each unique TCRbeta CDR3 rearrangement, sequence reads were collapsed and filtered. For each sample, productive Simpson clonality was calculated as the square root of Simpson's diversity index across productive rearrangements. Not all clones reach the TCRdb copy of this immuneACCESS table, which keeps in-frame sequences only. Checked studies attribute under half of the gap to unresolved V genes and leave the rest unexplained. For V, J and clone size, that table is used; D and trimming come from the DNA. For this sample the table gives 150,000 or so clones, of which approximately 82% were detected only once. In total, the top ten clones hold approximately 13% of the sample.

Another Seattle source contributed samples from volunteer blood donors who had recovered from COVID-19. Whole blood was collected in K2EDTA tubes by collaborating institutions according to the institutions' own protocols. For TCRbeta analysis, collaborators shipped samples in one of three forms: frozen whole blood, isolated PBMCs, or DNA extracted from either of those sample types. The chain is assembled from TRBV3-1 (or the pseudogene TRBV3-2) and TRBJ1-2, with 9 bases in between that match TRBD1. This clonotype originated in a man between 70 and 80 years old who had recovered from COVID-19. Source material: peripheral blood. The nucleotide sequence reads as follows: TGTGCCAGCAGCCAAGGAACAGGGGGCGGGTATGGCTACACCTTC. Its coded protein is CASSQGTGGGYGYTF.